The source of this TCR beta chain is a study of T cells in Graves' hyperthyroidism and ophthalmopathy. Looking at the study overall: Peripheral blood draws took place at initial diagnosis, ahead of any treatment.

RNA transcripts served as the template for amplifying TCR beta CDR3 regions. The HTBI primer set drove a first-round RT-PCR of the TCR CDR3. TCRdb re-analysed the multiplex PCR reads in MiXCR, keeping a single row per CDR3 protein. This table holds around 350,000 distinct CDR3 sequences, 13% found once. The ends were cut back, 1 base at V and 8 bases at J, with 12 bases in the middle. Germline V CDR1 and CDR2: SGHRS, YFSETQ. This CDR3 is 14 amino acids long. Sequenced sample: blood. The TCR sequence derives from a woman aged 18-29 years with Graves' hyperthyroidism. The chain employs TRBV5-1 and TRBJ1-4; a possible D gene is TRBD1 (5 bases). The CDR3 region is CASSLRDVREKLFF. The CDR3 bases are TGCGCCAGCAGCTTGAGGGACGTGAGGGAAAAACTGTTTTTT.